The clone carrying this T cell receptor (beta chain) was observed a single time. Antigen specificity is unknown. The data derive from a study of Ad26.COV2.S vaccination and SARS-CoV-2 variants. Study details: Intramuscularly, Ad26.COV2.S was given either once or twice, 56 days apart. Whole-study results and caveats: Responses of T cells in total may have been underestimated by the TCR breadth and depth analyses.

The table came from immunoSEQ multiplex PCR; TCRdb's copy has only in-frame clones and leaves some out. The sample lists a few hundred thousand clones; around 87% were seen once. As for treatment: 19 received Ad26.COV2.S at low or high dose, single or two shots; a few received placebo; per-sample allocation not given. Each sample was drawn 63 days after the first injection (of vaccine or placebo). Germline V gene data show CDR1 as MGHRA and CDR2 as YSYEKL. The germline V and J ends were trimmed by 2 bases and 4 bases, with 12 bases remaining between them. The CDR3 is made up of 15 amino acids. V is TRBV4-1 and J is TRBJ2-1; D perhaps matches TRBD2 (5 bases). Sequenced material: peripheral blood, taken in a trial of Ad26.COV2.S vaccine versus placebo. The clonotype originates from a person aged 18-65 years who received the Ad26.COV2.S COVID-19 vaccine or a placebo. The CDR3 nucleotides read TGCGCCAGCAGCCAAATCCTCGGGGATTACAATGAGCAGTTCTTC. Translation: CASSQILGDYNEQFF.